The 31 T cell receptor beta chains presented below share a single source sample, sequenced in a study of lymphopenia after photon versus proton radiotherapy. TCRdb keeps only in-frame clones here, not all; method: immunoSEQ multiplex PCR. The sample shows 25,000 to 30,000 clones, about four fifths of them seen only once. Sequenced here: peripheral blood, sampled from a patient treated with photon-based radiotherapy. Receptors originate from a middle-aged man with gastric cancer.

This clone showed up many times. The V call is TRBV7-6, the J call TRBJ2-2; 11 bases agree with TRBD1. The V segment lost 6 bases and the J segment 6 bases; nucleotides outside the gene matches: 9. From germline, CDR1 is SGHVS and CDR2 FNYEAQ. The length of the CDR3 is 16 residues. The DNA for the CDR3 is TGTGCCAGCAGTATCAACGGACAGGGGGCGGCCGGGGAGCTGTTTTTT. Protein product: CASSINGQGAAGELFF. Variable domain in full (rest from reference TRBV7-6 and TRBJ2-2): GAGVSQSPRYKVTKRGQDVALRCDPISGHVSLYWYRQALGQGPEFLTYFNYEAQQDKSGLPNDRFSAERPEGSISTLTIQRTEQRDSAMYRCASSINGQGAAGELFFGEGSRLTVL.

The chain couples TRBV30 to TRBJ2-7; the D is unclear. V lost 0 bases and J lost 10, with 13 bases in between. Germline assignment: CDR1 GTSNPN and CDR2 SVGIG (reference sequence). This CDR3 region has 12 residues. CDR3 amino acids: CAWSVDRRVQYF. The CDR3 region has the DNA TGTGCCTGGAGTGTCGATAGGAGAGTCCAGTACTTC.

The rearrangement joins TRBV7-9 to TRBJ1-2, with 7 bases that match TRBD1. V gave up 4 bases and J gave up 8 bases; unmatched junction bases: 16. The CDR3 runs 16 residues. In germline, CDR1 is SEHNR, CDR2 FQNEAQ (reference sequence). The CDR3 reads CASSSQLTGTVGGYTF. The CDR3 DNA reads TGTGCCAGCAGCTCCCAACTGACGGGGACAGTCGGGGGCTACACCTTC.

This rearrangement joins TRBV4-2 to TRBJ1-6, with D possibly being TRBD1 (6 bases). Trimming cost V 4 bases and J 14 bases, with 15 bases left between them. This CDR3 has 13 residues. Per the germline V gene, CDR1 is LGHNA and CDR2 is YNFKEQ. The CDR3 protein is CASSPDNRVSLHF. Here the CDR3 DNA reads TGTGCCAGCAGCCCGGATAACAGGGTTTCCCTCCACTTT.

The chain has TRBV30 and TRBJ1-6; D remains ambiguous. With 3 bases removed from V and 14 bases from J, the gap between germline ends came to 17 bases. CDR1 and CDR2 from the germline V gene are GTSNPN and SVGIG (reference sequence). There are 13 residues in the CDR3. CDR3 sequence (DNA): TGTGCCTGGAGCCCAGGAGAGGCGCCCACCCTCCACTTT. Translated: CAWSPGEAPTLHF.

The chain recombines TRBV18 with TRBJ2-5; D gene uncertain. V was clipped by 5 bases and J by 3 bases, with 7 bases between them. Per the germline V gene, CDR1 is KGHSH and CDR2 is LQKENI. This CDR3 contains 12 residues. CDR3 protein: CASSGLEETQYF. CDR3 DNA: TGTGCCAGCTCAGGGCTGGAAGAGACCCAGTACTTC.

The J gene is TRBJ1-1, the V gene TRBV10-3; no clear D gene. Trimming left V 5 bases short and J 3 bases short, with 13 bases between. Germline V lookup: CDR1 ENHRY, CDR2 SYGVKD. The CDR3 is 14 amino acids. CDR3: CAISSTRADTEAFF. In nucleotides, the CDR3 is TGTGCCATCAGTTCAACCCGTGCGGACACTGAAGCTTTCTTT.

This CDR3 is CASSPPGREGRETQYF. CDR3 nucleotides: TGTGCCAGCAGCCCACCGGGGAGGGAGGGAAGAGAGACCCAGTACTTC. The rearrangement joins TRBV9 to TRBJ2-5; 7 positions agree with TRBD2. The V segment lost 4 bases and the J segment 4 bases; nucleotides outside the gene matches: 13. Germline V lookup: CDR1 SGDLS, CDR2 YYNGEE. The CDR3 consists of 16 residues.

The chain recombines TRBV5-5 with TRBJ2-6; no clear D gene. The CDR3 consists of 14 residues. Per germline, CDR1 SGHKS and CDR2 YYEKEE (reference sequence). V lost 4 bases, J lost 1 base, and 6 bases lay in between. The CDR3 reads CASSPLSGANVLTF. CDR3 nucleotide sequence: TGTGCCAGCAGCCCCCTATCTGGGGCCAACGTCCTGACTTTC.

The table lists this clone with a few counts. The V gene is TRBV9, the J gene TRBJ1-4; no clear D gene. The CDR3 is 14 residues long. Germline V gives CDR1 SGDLS, CDR2 YYNGEE. V lost 3 bases, J lost 7 bases, and 13 bases lay in between. This CDR3 reads CASSAGLNPEKLFF. CDR3 DNA sequence: TGTGCCAGCAGCGCCGGTCTGAATCCTGAAAAACTGTTTTTT.

This chain joins TRBV4-2 and TRBJ2-6; 8 bases align to TRBD2. CDR3 length: 19 residues. The V gene's germline CDR1 is LGHNA and CDR2 YNFKEQ. The ends lost 4 bases at V and 4 bases at J; junction bases unmatched: 15. CDR3 sequence reads: CASSLRLTGGAVGANVLTF. The CDR3 coding sequence is TGTGCCAGCAGCCTACGATTGACCGGGGGGGCAGTAGGGGCCAACGTCCTGACTTTC.

The chain uses TRBV19 and TRBJ1-2, with D unresolved. Germline values: CDR1 LNHDA, CDR2 SQIVND (reference sequence). The ends were cut back, 6 bases at V and 5 bases at J, with 22 bases in the middle. This CDR3 region has 16 residues. The CDR3 spells CASSFRSAGGGYGYTF. CDR3 nucleotides: TGTGCCAGTAGCTTTAGGTCAGCAGGAGGTGGATATGGCTACACCTTC.

The chain couples TRBV7-9 to TRBJ2-2, with 8 bases lining up with TRBD1. The trim removed 4 bases at V and 6 bases at J, leaving 10 bases unmatched. Per germline, CDR1 SEHNR and CDR2 FQNEAQ (reference sequence). This CDR3 has 16 residues. CDR3 region: CASSSLDRGRAGELFF. DNA of the CDR3: TGTGCCAGCAGCTCTCTCGACAGGGGACGGGCCGGGGAGCTGTTTTTT.

V is TRBV11-2 and J is TRBJ2-7, with a tentative D call TRBD1 (6 bases). Germline CDR1 SGHAT, CDR2 FQNNGV. This CDR3 contains 14 residues. V gave up 5 bases and J gave up 2 bases, with 13 bases separating them. For the CDR3, the DNA is TGTGCCAGCAGCCGAGACAGGTTAACCTACGAGCAGTACTTC. It translates to CASSRDRLTYEQYF.

The chain uses TRBV7-9 and TRBJ1-1, with 8 nucleotides matching TRBD1. Germline V lookup: CDR1 SEHNR, CDR2 FQNEAQ (reference sequence). V was pared by 5 bases and J by 4 bases, with 9 bases of the junction left unmatched. The CDR3 sequence is 15 residues long. The CDR3 sequence is CASSKLQGVVTEAFF. CDR3 in DNA: TGTGCCAGCAGCAAACTACAGGGGGTTGTCACTGAAGCTTTCTTT.

V is TRBV7-6 and J is TRBJ2-3; D may match TRBD1 or TRBD2 (5 bases each). Trimming removed 4 bases at V and 5 bases at J, with 16 bases between. The CDR3 has 15 amino acids. CDR1 is SGHVS, CDR2 FNYEAQ, per germline. The CDR3, as DNA: TGTGCCAGCAGCTCCGGGACCCGTTCTGGAGATACGCAGTATTTT. This encodes CASSSGTRSGDTQYF.

This sequence joins TRBV19 and TRBJ2-3; tentatively, D is TRBD2 (6 bases). CDR1 and CDR2 (germline): LNHDA, SQIVND (reference sequence). The length of the CDR3 is 13 residues. V was cut by 3 bases and J by 5 bases, with 9 bases left in between. CDR3 coding DNA: TGTGCCAGTAGTATCCCGGGGGTAGATACGCAGTATTTT. Translation gives CASSIPGVDTQYF.

This clone was seen a handful of times. V usage is TRBV9 and J usage is TRBJ2-5, with D unclear. Germline V gives CDR1 SGDLS, CDR2 YYNGEE. Trimming took off 7 bases at V and 2 bases at J, with 12 bases between the two ends. The CDR3 covers 13 residues. CDR3: CASPLASQETQYF. CDR3 bases: TGTGCCAGCCCCCTGGCTTCGCAAGAGACCCAGTACTTC.

CDR3: CASSLQGGTEAFF. The DNA for the CDR3 is TGTGCCAGCAGCTTACAGGGGGGTACTGAAGCTTTCTTT. This chain joins TRBV7-3 and TRBJ1-1; 7 nucleotides match TRBD1. V shed 2 bases and J 5 bases; nucleotides not matched to a gene: 2. The CDR3 sequence is 13 residues long. CDR1 SGHTA and CDR2 FQGTGA come from the germline V gene.

The chain couples TRBV21-1 to TRBJ2-5; TRBD1, the table's D call, was not compared with the DNA. TRBV21-1 is termed a pseudogene. The CDR3 is 12 amino acids. This chain's CDR3 is CASSKGPETQYF. In DNA form, the CDR3 reads TGTGCCAGCAGCAAGGGCCCGGAGACCCAGTACTTC.

The chain is built from TRBV6-6 and TRBJ2-7; 7 bases map to TRBD2. V shed 8 bases and J 7 bases; nucleotides not matched to a gene: 2. CDR1 and CDR2 from the germline V gene are MNHNY and SVGAGI (reference sequence). The CDR3 has 10 amino acids. CDR3 nucleotides: TGTGCCAGCTGGGAGGGGGAGCAGTACTTC. The encoded protein is CASWEGEQYF.

The CDR3 region is CSAPTGFEQFF. CDR3 DNA: TGCAGTGCTCCTACAGGATTTGAGCAGTTCTTC. The chain recombines TRBV20-1 with TRBJ2-1; TRBD1 might be the D (5 bases). Germline-derived CDR1 and CDR2 are DFQATT and SNEGSKA (reference sequence). V lost 5 bases and J 9 bases, leaving 11 bases between the germline ends. CDR3 length: 11 residues.

This chain uses TRBV6-1 with TRBJ1-6, with TRBD1 as a possible D gene (6 bases). Germline V gene sequence: CDR1 MNHNS, CDR2 SASEGT. Trimming shortened V by 2 bases and J by 9 bases, and 14 bases separated the two germline ends. There are 15 residues in the CDR3. CDR3 bases: TGTGCCAGCAGTGAATATCCCGCAGGGGCTTCACCCCTCCACTTT. Translated, it gives CASSEYPAGASPLHF.

V usage is TRBV23-1 and J usage is TRBJ1-2; weak D call: TRBD1 (6 bases). TRBV23-1 is recorded as an ORF, its role being uncertain. The CDR3 is made up of 15 amino acids. V lost 0 bases and J lost 4, with 12 bases in between. CDR3 in DNA: TGCGCCAGCAGTCAATCCCCTCCAGGGGCCTATGGCTACACCTTC. This translates into CASSQSPPGAYGYTF.

This chain joins TRBV4-2 and TRBJ2-2; 7 positions agree with TRBD1. J was trimmed by 1 base and V by 5 bases; bases with no gene match: 7. The CDR3 consists of 16 residues. Germline CDR1 reads LGHNA; CDR2 reads YNFKEQ. The CDR3 DNA sequence: TGTGCCAGCAGCTTCAGGACAGGCGTGAACACCGGGGAGCTGTTTTTT. Its translation: CASSFRTGVNTGELFF.

The genes are TRBV5-1 and TRBJ1-6; D is unresolved. Germline V lookup: CDR1 SGHRS, CDR2 YFSETQ. The CDR3 has 14 residues. V was trimmed by 0 bases and J by 9 bases, leaving 10 bases between them. The CDR3 bases are TGCGCCAGCAGCTTGGGGCAGGTTCCTTCACCCCTCCACTTT. This gives the protein CASSLGQVPSPLHF.

The chain employs TRBV29-1 and TRBJ1-5; 7 bases align to TRBD1. The CDR3 has 13 residues. The ends lost 4 bases at V and 7 bases at J; junction bases unmatched: 7. The germline V gene has CDR1 SQVTM and CDR2 ANQGSEA. The chain's CDR3 is CSVGYRGGQPQHF. The DNA for the CDR3 is TGCAGCGTTGGTTACAGGGGCGGGCAGCCCCAGCATTTT. Looking up the rest from reference TRBV29-1 and TRBJ1-5 gives the full variable domain: SAVISQKPSRDICQRGTSLTIQCQVDSQVTMMFWYRQQPGQSLTLIATANQGSEATYESGFVIDKFPISRPNLTFSTLTVSNMSPEDSSIYLCSVGYRGGQPQHFGDGTRLSIL.

This chain links TRBV5-1 with TRBJ1-1, with no clear D. The CDR3 has 13 amino acids. Germline V lookup: CDR1 SGHRS, CDR2 YFSETQ. The V gene lost 3 bases and the J gene lost 1 base, with 7 bases spanning the gap. The CDR3 loop reads CASSSAGNTEAFF. As DNA, the CDR3 is TGCGCCAGCAGCTCCGCCGGGAACACTGAAGCTTTCTTT.

This CDR3 is CASSAKLGANTGELFF. DNA for the CDR3: TGTGCCAGCAGCGCTAAACTGGGGGCGAACACCGGGGAGCTGTTTTTT. The chain uses TRBV7-3 and TRBJ2-2; perhaps D is TRBD1 or TRBD2 (5 bases each). Germline V gives CDR1 SGHTA, CDR2 FQGTGA. This CDR3 spans 16 amino acids. Trimming pared 5 bases from V and 0 bases from J, leaving 13 bases between.

This clone was picked up a small number of times. The chain carries TRBV5-6 and TRBJ2-4; 7 bases agree with TRBD2. Per the germline V gene, CDR1 is SGHDT and CDR2 is YYEEEE. V shed 4 bases, J shed 4 bases, and the junction held 14 bases outside the gene matches. This CDR3 region has 17 residues. The CDR3 loop is CASSPRGLELSKNIQYF. The CDR3 bases are TGTGCCAGCAGCCCTAGAGGACTAGAATTGTCTAAAAACATTCAGTACTTC.

The V and J genes are TRBV7-9 and TRBJ1-5; D is ambiguous. In germline, CDR1 is SEHNR, CDR2 FQNEAQ (reference sequence). V was trimmed by 2 bases and J by 7 bases, leaving 12 bases between them. The CDR3 extends over 14 amino acids. CDR3 sequence reads: CASSLSTGPQPQHF. CDR3 nucleotides: TGTGCCAGCAGCTTATCTACCGGTCCGCAGCCCCAGCATTTT.